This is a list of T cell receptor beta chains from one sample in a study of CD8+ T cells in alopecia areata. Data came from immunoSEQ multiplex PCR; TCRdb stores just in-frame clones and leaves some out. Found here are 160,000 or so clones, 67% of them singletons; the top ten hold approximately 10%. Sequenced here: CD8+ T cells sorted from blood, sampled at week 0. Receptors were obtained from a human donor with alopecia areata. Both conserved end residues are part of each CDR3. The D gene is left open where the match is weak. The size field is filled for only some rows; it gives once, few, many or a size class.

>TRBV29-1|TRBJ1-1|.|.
TGCAGCGTTGAAGAATTCTGGCAGGCGGGCACTGAAGCTTTCTTT
CSVEEFWQAGTEAFF
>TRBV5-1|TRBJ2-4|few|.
TGCGCCAGCAGCTCCTTTGACAGAGAGACGGACATTCAGTACTTC
CASSSFDRETDIQYF
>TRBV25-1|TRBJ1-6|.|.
TGTGCCAGCAGTGAATGGGATTCCTATAATTCACCCCTCCACTTT
CASSEWDSYNSPLHF
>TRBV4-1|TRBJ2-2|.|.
TGCGCCAGCAGCCAAGAAGCCACCGGGGAGCTGTTTTTT
CASSQEATGELFF
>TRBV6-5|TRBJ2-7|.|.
TGTGCCAGCGTGGGGAGCTCCTACGAGCAGTACTTC
CASVGSSYEQYF
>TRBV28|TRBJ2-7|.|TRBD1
TGTGCCAGCAGCACCGGACAGGGCTACGAGCAGTACTTC
CASSTGQGYEQYF
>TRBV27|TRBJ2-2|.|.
TGTGCCAGCAGTTTAGCCCTCGTCCCCGGGGAGCTGTTTTTT
CASSLALVPGELFF
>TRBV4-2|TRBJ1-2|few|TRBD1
TGTGCCAGCAGCCCAACGCCCCAGGGGGCTGGAAACTATGGCTACACCTTC
CASSPTPQGAGNYGYTF
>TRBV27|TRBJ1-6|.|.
TGTGCCAGCAGTTTCCCGACAGGCGGGGCAGCCCTCCACTTT
CASSFPTGGAALHF
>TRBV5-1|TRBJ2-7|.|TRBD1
TGCGCCAGCAGCAGAGGACAGGGCTCCTACGAGCAGTACTTC
CASSRGQGSYEQYF
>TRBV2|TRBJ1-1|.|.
TGTGCCATTACGACAGGCGACTACACTGAAGCTTTCTTT
CAITTGDYTEAFF
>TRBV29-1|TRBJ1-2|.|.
TGCAGCGTTAGAGACGCGGGGGGTTCTGGCTACACCTTC
CSVRDAGGSGYTF
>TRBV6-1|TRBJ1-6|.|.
TGTGCCAGCAGTGAAGCGGTCGGGGGGGCCGGCGATTCACCCCTCCACTTT
CASSEAVGGAGDSPLHF
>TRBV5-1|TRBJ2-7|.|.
TGCGCCAGCAGCTCGGGACTGAACTACGAGCAGTACTTC
CASSSGLNYEQYF
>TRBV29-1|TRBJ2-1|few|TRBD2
TGCAGCGTTATCAGCGGGGGGTACTACAATGAGCAGTTCTTC
CSVISGGYYNEQFF
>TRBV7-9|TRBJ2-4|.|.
TGTGCCAGCAGCTTAGGGGGGGCCGGATCCAAAAACATTCAGTACTTC
CASSLGGAGSKNIQYF
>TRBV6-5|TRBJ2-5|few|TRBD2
TGTGCCAGCAGTTACGATACGGGGGGGGAAGAGACCCAGTACTTC
CASSYDTGGEETQYF
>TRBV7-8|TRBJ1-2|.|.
TGTGCCAGCAGCTTAGCTCCCTTCCAGGCGGTGGATGGCTACACCTTC
CASSLAPFQAVDGYTF
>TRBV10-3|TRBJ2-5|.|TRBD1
TGTGCCATCAGTCCTAAGGACAGGGGGGAGACCCAGTACTTC
CAISPKDRGETQYF
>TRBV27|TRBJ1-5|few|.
TGTGCCGGAGACAGTTTCGTGCAGCCCCAGCATTTT
CAGDSFVQPQHF
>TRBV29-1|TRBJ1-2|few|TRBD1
TGCAGCGTCTCACGGGACAGGTCCTATGGCTACACCTTC
CSVSRDRSYGYTF
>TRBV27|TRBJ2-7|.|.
TGTGCCAGCAGTTTTTCCCCGGGCAGCTCCTACGAGCAGTACTTC
CASSFSPGSSYEQYF
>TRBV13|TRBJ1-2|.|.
TGTGCCAGCACAATCGGCAGCTATGGCTACACCTTC
CASTIGSYGYTF
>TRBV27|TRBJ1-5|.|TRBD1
TGTGCCAGCAGTACCAGGGGGGGGAATCAGCCCCAGCATTTT
CASSTRGGNQPQHF
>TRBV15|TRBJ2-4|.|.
TGTGCCACCAGCCCAACGGTTCCTGCCAAAAACATTCAGTACTTC
CATSPTVPAKNIQYF
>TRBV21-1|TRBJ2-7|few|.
TGTGCCAGCAGCAAAAACCGACAACCCTACGAGCAGTACTTC
CASSKNRQPYEQYF
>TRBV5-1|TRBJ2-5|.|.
TGCGCCAGCAGCTTGGCCGGGGGAATCCAAGAGACCCAGTACTTC
CASSLAGGIQETQYF
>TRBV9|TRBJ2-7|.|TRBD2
TGTGCCAGCAGCGTAGATCTTAGCGGGGGGGCTGCAGGCGAGCAGTACTTC
CASSVDLSGGAAGEQYF
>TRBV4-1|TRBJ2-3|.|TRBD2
TGCGCCAGCAGCCAAATAGCGGGGGTCACAGATACGCAGTATTTT
CASSQIAGVTDTQYF